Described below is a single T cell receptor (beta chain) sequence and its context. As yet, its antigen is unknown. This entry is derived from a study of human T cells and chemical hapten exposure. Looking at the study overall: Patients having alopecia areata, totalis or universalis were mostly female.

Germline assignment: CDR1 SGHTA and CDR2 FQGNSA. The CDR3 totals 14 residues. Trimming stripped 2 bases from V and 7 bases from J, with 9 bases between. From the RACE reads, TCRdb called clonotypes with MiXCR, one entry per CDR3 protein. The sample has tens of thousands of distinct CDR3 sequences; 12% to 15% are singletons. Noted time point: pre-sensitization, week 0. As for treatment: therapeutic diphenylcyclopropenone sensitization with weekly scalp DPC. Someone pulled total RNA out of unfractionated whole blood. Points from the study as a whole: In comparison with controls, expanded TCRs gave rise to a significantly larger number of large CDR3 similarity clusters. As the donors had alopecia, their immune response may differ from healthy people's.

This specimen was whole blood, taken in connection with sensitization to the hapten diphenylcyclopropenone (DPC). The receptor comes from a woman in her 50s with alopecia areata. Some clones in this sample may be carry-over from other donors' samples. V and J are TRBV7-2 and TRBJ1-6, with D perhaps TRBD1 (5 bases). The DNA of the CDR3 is TGTGCCAGCAGCTTACCAGGGACCAATTCACCCCTCCACTTT. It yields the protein CASSLPGTNSPLHF.